The rows below give T cell receptor beta chains drawn from one sample of a study of T-cell memory formation after mild COVID-19. TCRdb called the 5' RACE reads again in MiXCR, with one record for every CDR3 protein. This table holds about 150,000 distinct CDR3 sequences, 15% to 20% found once. The specimen was PBMCs or a T cell subset sorted from them (not recorded which). The receptors originated from an adult woman who had mild COVID-19 (a few samples of this study predate the infection). Cell type and time point are not known. Both conserved end residues are part of each CDR3. The D gene is left open where the match is weak. Rows give clone size only sometimes, using once, few, many, or a class for an expanded clone.

j_call: TRBJ2-3
clone_size: .
d_call: TRBD2
v_call: TRBV5-6
cdr3_aa: CASSLYKRGLTDTQYF
cdr3_nt: TGTGCCAGCAGCTTGTATAAGCGGGGACTCACAGATACGCAGTATTTT

j_call: TRBJ2-3
clone_size: many
d_call: TRBD2
v_call: TRBV24-1
cdr3_aa: CATSDSGGGPSTDTQYF
cdr3_nt: TGTGCCACCAGTGATTCTGGCGGGGGGCCTAGCACAGATACGCAGTATTTT

j_call: TRBJ2-1
clone_size: .
d_call: TRBD1
v_call: TRBV7-2
cdr3_aa: CASSSRRQGSGEQFF
cdr3_nt: TGTGCCAGCAGCTCCCGGAGACAGGGGTCGGGGGAGCAGTTCTTC

j_call: TRBJ2-2
clone_size: .
d_call: TRBD2
v_call: TRBV7-3
cdr3_aa: CASSQGLAPTGELFF
cdr3_nt: TGTGCCAGCAGCCAGGGACTAGCCCCTACCGGGGAGCTGTTTTTT

j_call: TRBJ2-3
clone_size: .
d_call: .
v_call: TRBV4-1
cdr3_aa: CASSQGLGILDTQYF
cdr3_nt: TGCGCCAGCAGCCAAGGGTTAGGGATCCTAGATACGCAGTATTTT

j_call: TRBJ2-7
clone_size: .
d_call: TRBD2
v_call: TRBV29-1
cdr3_aa: CSVGLEYEQYF
cdr3_nt: TGCAGCGTAGGACTAGAGTACGAGCAGTACTTC

j_call: TRBJ2-1
clone_size: .
d_call: .
v_call: TRBV4-1
cdr3_aa: CASSQGAAYGNEQFF
cdr3_nt: TGCGCCAGCAGCCAAGGGGCGGCCTACGGCAATGAGCAGTTCTTC

j_call: TRBJ1-3
clone_size: .
d_call: TRBD1
v_call: TRBV24-1
cdr3_aa: CATSDSAGQGATIYF
cdr3_nt: TGTGCCACCAGTGATTCGGCGGGACAGGGGGCCACCATATATTTT

j_call: TRBJ1-1
clone_size: .
d_call: TRBD1
v_call: TRBV6-5
cdr3_aa: CASSYYGQGANTEAFF
cdr3_nt: TGTGCCAGCAGTTATTACGGACAGGGAGCGAACACTGAAGCTTTCTTT

j_call: TRBJ2-5
clone_size: few
d_call: .
v_call: TRBV9
cdr3_aa: CASSVGPLRETQYF
cdr3_nt: TGTGCCAGCAGCGTAGGCCCGTTAAGAGAGACCCAGTACTTC

j_call: TRBJ2-2
clone_size: .
d_call: .
v_call: TRBV12-3/TRBV12-4
cdr3_aa: CASSLSGGWPGELFF
cdr3_nt: TGTGCCAGCAGTTTAAGTGGGGGCTGGCCCGGGGAGCTGTTTTTT

j_call: TRBJ1-3
clone_size: .
d_call: .
v_call: TRBV30
cdr3_aa: CAWSRQGNTIYF
cdr3_nt: TGTGCCTGGAGTAGGCAGGGAAACACCATATATTTT

j_call: TRBJ2-1
clone_size: few
d_call: .
v_call: TRBV4-3
cdr3_aa: CASSQGLLGSSYNEQFF
cdr3_nt: TGCGCCAGCAGCCAAGGACTTCTGGGGAGCTCCTACAATGAGCAGTTCTTC

j_call: TRBJ2-1
clone_size: .
d_call: TRBD1
v_call: TRBV7-9
cdr3_aa: CASSFGTAQETQFF
cdr3_nt: TGTGCCAGCAGCTTCGGGACAGCCCAAGAGACCCAGTTCTTC

j_call: TRBJ2-1
clone_size: .
d_call: .
v_call: TRBV29-1
cdr3_aa: CSVGGPTYNEQFF
cdr3_nt: TGCAGCGTTGGAGGGCCGACCTACAATGAGCAGTTCTTC

j_call: TRBJ1-2
clone_size: .
d_call: .
v_call: TRBV14
cdr3_aa: CASSQGHYGYTF
cdr3_nt: TGTGCCAGCAGCCAAGGACACTATGGCTACACCTTC

j_call: TRBJ2-7
clone_size: many
d_call: .
v_call: TRBV29-1
cdr3_aa: CSVVQGSEQYF
cdr3_nt: TGCAGCGTGGTGCAAGGGAGCGAGCAGTACTTC

j_call: TRBJ1-5
clone_size: .
d_call: .
v_call: TRBV12-3/TRBV12-4
cdr3_aa: CASSFWSGVGQPQHF
cdr3_nt: TGTGCCAGCAGTTTCTGGTCAGGGGTAGGTCAGCCCCAGCATTTT

j_call: TRBJ2-1
clone_size: .
d_call: TRBD2
v_call: TRBV20-1
cdr3_aa: CSARDGRLAAYNEQFF
cdr3_nt: TGCAGTGCTAGAGATGGGCGGCTAGCGGCCTACAATGAGCAGTTCTTC

j_call: TRBJ1-4
clone_size: .
d_call: TRBD1
v_call: TRBV29-1
cdr3_aa: CSVGTGANEKLFF
cdr3_nt: TGCAGCGTTGGGACAGGCGCAAATGAAAAACTGTTTTTT

j_call: TRBJ2-3
clone_size: .
d_call: TRBD2
v_call: TRBV7-2
cdr3_aa: CASSSETRLAGVTDTQYF
cdr3_nt: TGTGCCAGCAGCTCCGAAACTCGACTAGCGGGAGTCACAGATACGCAGTATTTT

j_call: TRBJ1-1
clone_size: .
d_call: .
v_call: TRBV5-1
cdr3_aa: CASSLEATGAEAFF
cdr3_nt: TGCGCCAGCAGCTTGGAGGCAACGGGGGCTGAAGCTTTCTTT

j_call: TRBJ1-2
clone_size: .
d_call: TRBD1
v_call: TRBV12-3/TRBV12-4
cdr3_aa: CASSSFRGGPMGYGYTF
cdr3_nt: TGTGCCAGCAGTTCGTTCAGGGGGGGACCAATGGGGTATGGCTACACCTTC

j_call: TRBJ2-6
clone_size: .
d_call: .
v_call: TRBV3-1
cdr3_aa: CASSVQGPSSGANVLTF
cdr3_nt: TGTGCCAGCAGCGTACAGGGCCCGAGCTCTGGGGCCAACGTCCTGACTTTC

j_call: TRBJ2-5
clone_size: few
d_call: .
v_call: TRBV12-3/TRBV12-4
cdr3_aa: CASSLNQLSSETQYF
cdr3_nt: TGTGCCAGCAGTTTAAATCAGCTCTCATCCGAGACCCAGTACTTC

j_call: TRBJ2-1
clone_size: few
d_call: .
v_call: TRBV3-1
cdr3_aa: CASSPIRRDGAEQFF
cdr3_nt: TGTGCCAGCAGCCCGATCCGAAGGGACGGGGCTGAGCAGTTCTTC

j_call: TRBJ2-1
clone_size: few
d_call: TRBD1
v_call: TRBV6-2/TRBV6-3
cdr3_aa: CASTKTGGYNEQFF
cdr3_nt: TGTGCCAGCACAAAGACAGGGGGTTACAATGAGCAGTTCTTC

j_call: TRBJ2-1
clone_size: .
d_call: .
v_call: TRBV12-3/TRBV12-4
cdr3_aa: CASSLLGATPYNEQFF
cdr3_nt: TGTGCCAGCAGTTTGTTAGGGGCGACACCCTACAATGAGCAGTTCTTC

j_call: TRBJ2-7
clone_size: few
d_call: .
v_call: TRBV20-1
cdr3_aa: CSALSTESYEQYF
cdr3_nt: TGCAGTGCTCTATCTACAGAGTCCTACGAGCAGTACTTC

j_call: TRBJ1-2
clone_size: few
d_call: .
v_call: TRBV20-1
cdr3_aa: CSARDSGHGYTF
cdr3_nt: TGCAGTGCTAGAGATTCGGGGCACGGCTACACCTTC